This T cell receptor beta chain came from a study of cytomegalovirus exposure and HLA in healthy donors. This PCR relied on a set of 60 Vbeta primers and 13 Jbeta primers. Libraries were prepared by immunoSEQ multiplex PCR; TCRdb keeps only in-frame clonotypes and omits some of them. This sample yields roughly 130,000 clones, of which roughly two thirds are seen a single time; roughly 1.5% belongs to the top ten. The CDR3 runs to 17 residues. Germline V lookup: CDR1 MGHRA, CDR2 YSYEKL. Trimming stripped 4 bases from V and 1 base from J, with 19 bases between. The clonotype originates from a man younger than 45 in good health and CMV-seropositive. This chain joins TRBV4-1 and TRBJ1-1, with no clear D. The sample taken for sequencing was PBMCs. CDR3 amino acids: CASSPGRVDWTNTEAFF. Here the CDR3 DNA reads TGCGCCAGCAGCCCGGGAAGGGTCGATTGGACGAACACTGAAGCTTTCTTT.